This entry describes one T cell receptor beta chain. Only a few counts were recorded for this clonotype. Its antigen target is currently unknown. Base qualities are missing; no much larger clone stands one base away. The sample comes from a study of T cell repertoires in cytomegalovirus infection (dated by TCRdb to the late 2010s). Notes on the research overall: The HLA type of each donor mattered for the analysis, because public TCR beta signatures pointed to carriage of CMV infection along with the matching HLA type.

The cysteine opens and the phenylalanine closes a CDR3 of 14 amino acids. The only DNA kept is the CDR3, 42 bases in frame from the first base. Per the germline V gene (reference sequence), SGHNT is the CDR1 and YYREEE is the CDR2. The germline V and J ends show losses of 4 bases and 6 bases respectively, and no gene match explains 4 bases of the junction. Sequenced on an Illumina HiSeq 1500. The public reads were reanalyzed by TCRdb: fastp trimming at Q25, MiXCR alignment, in-frame beta chains only. Each entry merges the rows of one CDR3 protein and shows their most common DNA and genes. The table for this sample lists 200,000 to 250,000 distinct CDR3 sequences; 22% of them were counted only once. In total, the top ten clones hold about 18% of the sample. What the research found in general, with its limitations: In both this cohort and an independent cohort of a few hundred donors, the cumulative frequency of public TCR beta family members distinguished carriers of CMV infection plus the relevant HLA type. In the ex vivo response, HLA-C-restricted CMV-specific TCR beta clonotypes were dominant, and in two of eight donors the single most frequent clonotype came from this HLA-C-restricted group.

Sequencing input: CD8+ T cells from PBMCs. This receptor was obtained from a human donor in good health (CMV status not recorded). Some clones in this sample may be carry-over from other donors' samples. The receptor chain draws on TRBV5-4 and TRBJ2-4, and TRBD1 matches 10 of the central bases. Here is the DNA: TGTGCCAGCAGCCCGGGACAGGGGTCAAACATTCAGTACTTC. It is translated as CASSPGQGSNIQYF.